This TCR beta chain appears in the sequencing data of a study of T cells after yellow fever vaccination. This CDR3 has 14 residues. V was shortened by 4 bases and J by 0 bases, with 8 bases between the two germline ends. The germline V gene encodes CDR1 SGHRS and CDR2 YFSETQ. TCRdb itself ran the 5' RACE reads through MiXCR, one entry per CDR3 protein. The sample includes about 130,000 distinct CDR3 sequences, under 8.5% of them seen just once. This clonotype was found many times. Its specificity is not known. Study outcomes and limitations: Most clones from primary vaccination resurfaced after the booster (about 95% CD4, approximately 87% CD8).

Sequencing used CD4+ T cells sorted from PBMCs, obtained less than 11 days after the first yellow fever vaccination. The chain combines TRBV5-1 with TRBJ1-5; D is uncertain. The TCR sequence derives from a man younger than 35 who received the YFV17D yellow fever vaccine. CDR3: CASSIGISNQPQHF. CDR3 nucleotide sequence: TGCGCCAGCAGCATCGGGATTAGCAATCAGCCCCAGCATTTT.